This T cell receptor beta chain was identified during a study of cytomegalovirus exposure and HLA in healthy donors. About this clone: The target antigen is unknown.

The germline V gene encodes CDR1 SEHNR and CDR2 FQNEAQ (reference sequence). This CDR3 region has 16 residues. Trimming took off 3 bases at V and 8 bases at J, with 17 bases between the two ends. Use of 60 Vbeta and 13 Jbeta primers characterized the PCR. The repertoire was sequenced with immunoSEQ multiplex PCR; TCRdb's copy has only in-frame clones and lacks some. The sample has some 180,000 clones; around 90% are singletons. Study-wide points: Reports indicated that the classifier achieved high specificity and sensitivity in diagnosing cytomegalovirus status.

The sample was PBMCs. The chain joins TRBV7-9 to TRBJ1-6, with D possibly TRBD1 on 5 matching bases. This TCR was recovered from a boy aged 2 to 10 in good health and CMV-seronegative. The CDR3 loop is CASSFWGRNPDSPLHF. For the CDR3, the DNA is TGTGCCAGCAGCTTTTGGGGCAGGAACCCGGATTCACCCCTCCACTTT.